Listed here is a single T cell receptor beta chain. This entry is derived from a study of blood T cell repertoires in COVID-19. Libraries were prepared by immunoSEQ multiplex PCR; TCRdb keeps only in-frame clonotypes and omits some of them. The sample lists around 220,000 clones, about 90% seen once, with around 2% in the top ten. Losses at the gene ends were 6 bases for V and 9 bases for J; bases not matched to a gene: 6. CDR3 length equals 12 residues. The study recruited people aged 18 to 89 years across approximately 24 US areas. The rearrangement uses TRBV12-3 or TRBV12-4 and TRBJ1-2; 8 bases match TRBD1. This clonotype originated in a woman aged 18-35 years who had recovered from COVID-19. Specimen: PBMCs or T cells enriched from blood (not recorded which). The CDR3 sequence is CASRIRTGSYTF. In nucleotides, the CDR3 is TGTGCCAGCAGAATACGGACAGGGAGCTACACCTTC.